The entry that follows covers one TCR beta chain sequence. Its antigen is still unknown. In every patient, relapse followed autologous stem cell transplantation, while exposure to brentuximab vedotin differed. Complete response, partial response or progressive disease constituted the best response categories observed. Trimming cost V 7 bases and J 0 bases; bases outside gene matches: 11. The CDR3 runs 17 residues. Germline lookup yields CDR1 SNHLY and CDR2 FYNNEI. The assay was immunoSEQ multiplex PCR, and TCRdb's table has in-frame clones only and misses some. The table includes 29,000 or so clones, less than 80% detected once. The data belong to a study of PD-1 blockade in classical Hodgkin lymphoma. Findings of the study overall: Whereas CD4+ TCR diversity had risen significantly by C4D1, CD8+ TCR diversity had not.

This chain links TRBV2 with TRBJ1-3, with 8 bases identical to TRBD1. The clonotype originates from a human donor with classical Hodgkin lymphoma. Sequencing was performed on peripheral blood mononuclear cells (PBMCs), taken before the second cycle of nivolumab. The DNA for the CDR3 is TGTGCCAGCACCCCATTCCAGGGGGCAATCTCTGGAAACACCATATATTTT. It is translated as CASTPFQGAISGNTIYF.